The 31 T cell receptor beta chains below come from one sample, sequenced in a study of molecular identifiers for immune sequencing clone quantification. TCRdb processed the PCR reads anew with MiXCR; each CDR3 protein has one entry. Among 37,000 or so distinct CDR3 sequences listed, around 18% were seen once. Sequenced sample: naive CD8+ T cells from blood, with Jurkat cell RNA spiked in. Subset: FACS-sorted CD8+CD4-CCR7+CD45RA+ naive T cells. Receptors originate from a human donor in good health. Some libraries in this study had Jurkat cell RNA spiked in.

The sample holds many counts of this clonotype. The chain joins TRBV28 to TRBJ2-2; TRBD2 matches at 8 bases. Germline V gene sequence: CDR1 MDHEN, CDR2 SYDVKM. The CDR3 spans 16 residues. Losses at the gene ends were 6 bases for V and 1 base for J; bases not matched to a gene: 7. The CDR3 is CASRSLTSENTGELFF. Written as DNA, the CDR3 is TGTGCCAGCAGATCCCTGACTAGCGAGAACACCGGGGAGCTGTTTTTT.

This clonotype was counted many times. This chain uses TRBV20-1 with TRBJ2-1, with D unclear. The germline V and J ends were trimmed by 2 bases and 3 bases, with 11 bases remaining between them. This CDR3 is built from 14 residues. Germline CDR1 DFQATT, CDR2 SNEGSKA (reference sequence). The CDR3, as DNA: TGCAGTGCTAGAAGACCATTATTCTACAATGAGCAGTTCTTC. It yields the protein CSARRPLFYNEQFF.

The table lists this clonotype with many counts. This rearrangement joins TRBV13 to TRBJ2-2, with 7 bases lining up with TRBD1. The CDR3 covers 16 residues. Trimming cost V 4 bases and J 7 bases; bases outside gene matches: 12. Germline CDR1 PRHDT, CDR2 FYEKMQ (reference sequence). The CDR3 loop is CASSYGQNRGGGELFF. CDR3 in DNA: TGTGCCAGCAGCTATGGCCAAAACAGGGGTGGCGGGGAGCTGTTTTTT.

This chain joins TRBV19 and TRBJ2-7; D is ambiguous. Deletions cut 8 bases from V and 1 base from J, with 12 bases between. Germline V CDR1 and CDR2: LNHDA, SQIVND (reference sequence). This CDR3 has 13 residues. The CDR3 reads CASRLAASYEQYF. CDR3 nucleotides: TGTGCCAGTCGCCTGGCAGCATCCTACGAGCAGTACTTC. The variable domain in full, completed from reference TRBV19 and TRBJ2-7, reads DGGITQSPKYLFRKEGQNVTLSCEQNLNHDAMYWYRQDPGQGLRLIYYSQIVNDFQKGDIAEGYSVSREKKESFPLTVTSAQKNPTAFYLCASRLAASYEQYFGPGTRLTVT.

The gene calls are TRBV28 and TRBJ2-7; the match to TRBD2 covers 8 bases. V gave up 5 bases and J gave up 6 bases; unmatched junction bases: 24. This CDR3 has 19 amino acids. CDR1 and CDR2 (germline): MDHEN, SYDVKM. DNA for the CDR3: TGTGCCAGCAGTCTCTACATAGGGAGCGGGAGCATTCCAGGGCTCGAGCAGTACTTC. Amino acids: CASSLYIGSGSIPGLEQYF. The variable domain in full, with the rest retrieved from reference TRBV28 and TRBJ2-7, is DVKVTQSSRYLVKRTGEKVFLECVQDMDHENMFWYRQDPGLGLRLIYFSYDVKMKEKGDIPEGYSVSREKKERFSLILESASTNQTSMYLCASSLYIGSGSIPGLEQYFGPGTRLTVT.

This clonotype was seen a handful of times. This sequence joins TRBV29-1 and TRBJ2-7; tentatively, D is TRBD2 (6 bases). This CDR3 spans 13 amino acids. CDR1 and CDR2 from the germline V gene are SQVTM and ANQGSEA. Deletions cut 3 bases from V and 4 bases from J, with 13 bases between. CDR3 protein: CSVETLAGYEQYF. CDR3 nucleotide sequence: TGCAGCGTTGAGACACTAGCCGGATACGAGCAGTACTTC.

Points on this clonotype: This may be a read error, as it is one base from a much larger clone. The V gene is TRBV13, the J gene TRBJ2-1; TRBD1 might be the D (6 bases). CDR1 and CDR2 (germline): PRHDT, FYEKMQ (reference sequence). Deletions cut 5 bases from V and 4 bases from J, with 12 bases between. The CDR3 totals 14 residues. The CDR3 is CASSVVQGYNEQFF. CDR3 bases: TGTGCCAGCAGCGTCGTACAGGGTTACAATGAGCAGTTCTTC.

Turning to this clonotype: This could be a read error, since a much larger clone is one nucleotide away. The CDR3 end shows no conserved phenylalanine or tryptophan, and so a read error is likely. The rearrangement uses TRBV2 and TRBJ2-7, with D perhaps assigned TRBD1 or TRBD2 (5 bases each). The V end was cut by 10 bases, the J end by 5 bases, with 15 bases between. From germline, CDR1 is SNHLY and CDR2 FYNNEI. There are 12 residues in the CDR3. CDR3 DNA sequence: TGTGCCACCAGGGACCGGGCGAACGAGCAGTACCTC. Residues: CATRDRANEQYL.

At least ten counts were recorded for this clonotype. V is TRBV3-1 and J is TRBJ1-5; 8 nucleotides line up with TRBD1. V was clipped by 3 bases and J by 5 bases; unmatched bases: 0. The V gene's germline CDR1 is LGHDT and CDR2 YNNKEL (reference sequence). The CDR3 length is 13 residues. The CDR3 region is CASSQDRDQPQHF. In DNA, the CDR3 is TGTGCCAGCAGCCAGGACAGGGATCAGCCCCAGCATTTT.

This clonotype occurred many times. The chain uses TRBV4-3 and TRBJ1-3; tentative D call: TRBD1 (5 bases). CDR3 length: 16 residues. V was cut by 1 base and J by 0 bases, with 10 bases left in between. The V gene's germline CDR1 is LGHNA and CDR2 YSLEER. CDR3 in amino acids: CASSQGGSLSGNTIYF. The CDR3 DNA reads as TGCGCCAGCAGCCAAGGGGGCAGCCTCTCTGGAAACACCATATATTTT.

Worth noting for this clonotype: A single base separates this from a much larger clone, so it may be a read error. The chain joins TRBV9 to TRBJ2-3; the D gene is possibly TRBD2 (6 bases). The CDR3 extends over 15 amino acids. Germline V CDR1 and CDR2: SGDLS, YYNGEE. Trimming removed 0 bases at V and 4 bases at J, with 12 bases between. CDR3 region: CASSVEQASADTQYF. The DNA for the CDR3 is TGTGCCAGCAGCGTAGAACAGGCTAGCGCAGATACGCAGTATTTT. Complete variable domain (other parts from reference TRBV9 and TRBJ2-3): DSGVTQTPKHLITATGQRVTLRCSPRSGDLSVYWYQQSLDQGLQFLIQYYNGEERAKGNILERFSAQQFPDLHSELNLSSLELGDSALYFCASSVEQASADTQYFGPGTRLTVL.

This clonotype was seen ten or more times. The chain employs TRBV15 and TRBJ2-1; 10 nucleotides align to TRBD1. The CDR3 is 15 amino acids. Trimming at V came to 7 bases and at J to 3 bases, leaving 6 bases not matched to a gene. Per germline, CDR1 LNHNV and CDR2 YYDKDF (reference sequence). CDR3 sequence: CATTPGQGRYNEQFF. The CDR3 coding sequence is TGTGCCACCACTCCGGGACAGGGGCGCTACAATGAGCAGTTCTTC.

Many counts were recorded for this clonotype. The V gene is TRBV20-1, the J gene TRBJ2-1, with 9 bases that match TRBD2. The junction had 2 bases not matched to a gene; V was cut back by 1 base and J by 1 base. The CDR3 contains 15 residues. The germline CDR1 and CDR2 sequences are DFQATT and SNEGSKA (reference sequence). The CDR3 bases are TGCAGTGCTAGAGTAGCGGGAGCATCCTACAATGAGCAGTTCTTC. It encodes CSARVAGASYNEQFF.

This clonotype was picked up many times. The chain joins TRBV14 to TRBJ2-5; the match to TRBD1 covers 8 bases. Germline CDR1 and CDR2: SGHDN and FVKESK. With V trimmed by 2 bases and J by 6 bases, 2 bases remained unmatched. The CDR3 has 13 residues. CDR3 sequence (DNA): TGTGCCAGCAGCCAATGGACAGGGAAGACCCAGTACTTC. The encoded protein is CASSQWTGKTQYF.

CDR3: CASSYTDLINEQFF. CDR3 DNA sequence: TGTGCCAGCAGTTACACGGACTTAATCAATGAGCAGTTCTTC. The chain carries TRBV6-2 or TRBV6-3 and TRBJ2-1; D might be TRBD2 (5 bases). The CDR3 is 14 amino acids. Trimming shortened V by 2 bases and J by 6 bases, and 11 bases separated the two germline ends. Germline CDR1 is MNHEY and CDR2 is SVGEGT.

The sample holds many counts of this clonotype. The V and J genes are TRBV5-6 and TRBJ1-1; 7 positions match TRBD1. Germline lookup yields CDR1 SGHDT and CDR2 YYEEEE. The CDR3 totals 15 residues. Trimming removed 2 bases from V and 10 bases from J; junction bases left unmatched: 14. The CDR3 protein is CASSFAPGQLVGAFF. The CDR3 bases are TGTGCCAGCAGCTTCGCCCCGGGACAGCTAGTCGGAGCTTTCTTT. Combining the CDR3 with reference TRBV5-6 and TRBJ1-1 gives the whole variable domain DAGVTQSPTHLIKTRGQQVTLRCSPKSGHDTVSWYQQALGQGPQFIFQYYEEEERQRGNFPDRFSGHQFPNYSSELNVNALLLGDSALYLCASSFAPGQLVGAFFGQGTRLTVV.

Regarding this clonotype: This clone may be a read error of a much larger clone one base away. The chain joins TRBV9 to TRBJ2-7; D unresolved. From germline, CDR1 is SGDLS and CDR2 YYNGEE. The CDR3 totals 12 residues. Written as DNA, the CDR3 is TGTGCCTGCAGCGCCCCAGGCACCCGGCAGTACTTC. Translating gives CACSAPGTRQYF.

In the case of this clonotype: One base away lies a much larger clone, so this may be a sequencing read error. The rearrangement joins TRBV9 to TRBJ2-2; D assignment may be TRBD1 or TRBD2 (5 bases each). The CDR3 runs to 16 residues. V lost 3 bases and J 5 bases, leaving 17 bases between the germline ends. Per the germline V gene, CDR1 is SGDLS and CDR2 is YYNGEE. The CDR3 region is CASSGGERLRTGELFF. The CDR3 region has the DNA TGTGCCAGCAGCGGAGGGGAGAGACTAAGGACCGGGGAGCTGTTTTTT. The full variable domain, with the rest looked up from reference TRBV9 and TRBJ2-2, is DSGVTQTPKHLITATGQRVTLRCSPRSGDLSVYWYQQSLDQGLQFLIQYYNGEERAKGNILERFSAQQFPDLHSELNLSSLELGDSALYFCASSGGERLRTGELFFGEGSRLTVL.

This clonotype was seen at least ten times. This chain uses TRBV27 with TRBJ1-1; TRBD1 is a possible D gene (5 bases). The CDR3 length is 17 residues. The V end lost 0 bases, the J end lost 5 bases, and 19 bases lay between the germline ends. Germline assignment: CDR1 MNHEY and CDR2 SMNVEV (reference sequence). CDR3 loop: CASSLSNPPGRGTEAFF. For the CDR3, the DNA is TGTGCCAGCAGTTTATCGAACCCCCCAGGGCGGGGTACTGAAGCTTTCTTT.

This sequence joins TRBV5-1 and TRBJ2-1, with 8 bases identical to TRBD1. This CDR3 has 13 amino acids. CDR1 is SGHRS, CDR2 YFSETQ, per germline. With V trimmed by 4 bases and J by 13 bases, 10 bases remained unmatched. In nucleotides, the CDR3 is TGCGCCAGCAGCGTACAGGGGGGTGGAAGCCAGTTCTTC. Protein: CASSVQGGGSQFF.

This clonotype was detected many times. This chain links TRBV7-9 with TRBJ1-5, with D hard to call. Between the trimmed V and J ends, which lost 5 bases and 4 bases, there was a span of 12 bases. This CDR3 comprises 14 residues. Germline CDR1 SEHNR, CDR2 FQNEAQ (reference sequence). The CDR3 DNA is TGTGCCAGCAGCCCTGCGGGCCCAAATCAGCCCCAGCATTTT. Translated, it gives CASSPAGPNQPQHF.

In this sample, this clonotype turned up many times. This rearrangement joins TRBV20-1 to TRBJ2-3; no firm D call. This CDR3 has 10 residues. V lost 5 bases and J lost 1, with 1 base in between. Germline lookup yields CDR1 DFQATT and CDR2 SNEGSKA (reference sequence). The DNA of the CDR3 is TGCAGTGCTGGCACAGATACGCAGTATTTT. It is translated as CSAGTDTQYF.

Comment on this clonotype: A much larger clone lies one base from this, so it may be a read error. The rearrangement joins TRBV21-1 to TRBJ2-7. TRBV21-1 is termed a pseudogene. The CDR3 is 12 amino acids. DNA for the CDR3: TGTGCCAGAAGTAACTTATCCTACGAGCAGTGCTTC. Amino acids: CARSNLSYEQCF.

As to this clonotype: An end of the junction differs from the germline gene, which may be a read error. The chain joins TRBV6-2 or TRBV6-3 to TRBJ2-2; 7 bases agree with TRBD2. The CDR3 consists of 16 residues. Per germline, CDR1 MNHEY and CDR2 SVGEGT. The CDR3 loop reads CASSYPGTMDTRELFF. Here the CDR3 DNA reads TGTGCCAGCAGTTATCCCGGGACTATGGACACCCGGGAGCTGTTTTTT.

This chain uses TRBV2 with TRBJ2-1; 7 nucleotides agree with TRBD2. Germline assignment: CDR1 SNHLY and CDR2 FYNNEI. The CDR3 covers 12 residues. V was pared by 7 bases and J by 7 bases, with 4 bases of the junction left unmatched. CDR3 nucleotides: TGTGCCAGCATGCGGGAGTCGAATGAGCAGTTCTTC. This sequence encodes CASMRESNEQFF. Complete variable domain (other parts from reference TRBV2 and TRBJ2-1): EPEVTQTPSHQVTQMGQEVILRCVPISNHLYFYWYRQILGQKVEFLVSFYNNEISEKSEIFDDQFSVERPDGSNFTLKIRSTKLEDSAMYFCASMRESNEQFFGPGTRLTVL.

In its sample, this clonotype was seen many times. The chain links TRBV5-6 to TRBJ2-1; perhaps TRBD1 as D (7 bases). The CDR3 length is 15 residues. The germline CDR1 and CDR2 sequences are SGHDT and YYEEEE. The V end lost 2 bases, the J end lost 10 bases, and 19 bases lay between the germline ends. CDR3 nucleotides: TGTGCCAGCAGCTTTGCCAGGGGGGAAACAAGGGAGCAGTTCTTC. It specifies CASSFARGETREQFF. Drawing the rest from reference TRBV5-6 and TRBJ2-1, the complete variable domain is DAGVTQSPTHLIKTRGQQVTLRCSPKSGHDTVSWYQQALGQGPQFIFQYYEEEERQRGNFPDRFSGHQFPNYSSELNVNALLLGDSALYLCASSFARGETREQFFGPGTRLTVL.

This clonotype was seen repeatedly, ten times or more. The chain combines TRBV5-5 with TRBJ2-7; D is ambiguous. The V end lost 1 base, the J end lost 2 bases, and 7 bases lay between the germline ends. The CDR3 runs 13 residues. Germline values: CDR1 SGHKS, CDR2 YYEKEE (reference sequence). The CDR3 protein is CASSLNVAYEQYF. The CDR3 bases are TGTGCCAGCAGCTTGAACGTAGCCTACGAGCAGTACTTC.

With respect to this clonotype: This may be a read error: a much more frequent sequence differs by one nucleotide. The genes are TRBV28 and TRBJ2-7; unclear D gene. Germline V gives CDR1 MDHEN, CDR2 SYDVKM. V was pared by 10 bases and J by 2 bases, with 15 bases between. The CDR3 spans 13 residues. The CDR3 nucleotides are TGTGCCACCAAGACACCGAGCCCCTACGAGCAGTACTTC. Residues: CATKTPSPYEQYF. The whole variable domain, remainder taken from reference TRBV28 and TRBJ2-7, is DVKVTQSSRYLVKRTGEKVFLECVQDMDHENMFWYRQDPGLGLRLIYFSYDVKMKEKGDIPEGYSVSREKKERFSLILESASTNQTSMYLCATKTPSPYEQYFGPGTRLTVT.

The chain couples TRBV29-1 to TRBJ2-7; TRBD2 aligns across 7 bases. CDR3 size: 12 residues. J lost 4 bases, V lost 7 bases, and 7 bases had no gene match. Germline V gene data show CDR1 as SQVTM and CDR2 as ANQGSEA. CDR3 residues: CSAMGLRYEQYF. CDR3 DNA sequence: TGCAGCGCCATGGGACTACGGTACGAGCAGTACTTC.

The CDR3 sequence is CATSDSNGPRAYGYTF. The DNA of the CDR3 is TGTGCCACCAGTGATTCCAACGGTCCCAGGGCCTATGGCTACACCTTC. The chain has TRBV24-1 and TRBJ1-2; maybe TRBD1 (5 bases). This CDR3 is built from 16 residues. V was pared by 2 bases and J by 4 bases, with 16 bases between. Germline assignment: CDR1 KGHDR and CDR2 SFDVKD.

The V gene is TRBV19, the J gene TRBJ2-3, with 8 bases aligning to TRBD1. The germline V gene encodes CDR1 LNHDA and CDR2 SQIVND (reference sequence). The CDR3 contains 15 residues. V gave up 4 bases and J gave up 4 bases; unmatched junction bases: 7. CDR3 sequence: CASSTDRGLPDTQYF. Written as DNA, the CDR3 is TGTGCCAGTAGTACCGACAGGGGCTTGCCAGATACGCAGTATTTT.